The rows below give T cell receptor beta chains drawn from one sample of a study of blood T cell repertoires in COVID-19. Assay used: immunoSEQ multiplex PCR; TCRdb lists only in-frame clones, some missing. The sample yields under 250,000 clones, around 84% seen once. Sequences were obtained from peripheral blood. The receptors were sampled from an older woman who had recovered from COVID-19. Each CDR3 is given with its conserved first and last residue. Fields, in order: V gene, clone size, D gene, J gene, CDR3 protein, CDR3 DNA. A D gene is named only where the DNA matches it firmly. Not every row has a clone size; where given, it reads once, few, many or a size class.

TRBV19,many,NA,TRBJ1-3,CASSIDSYQNTIYF,TGTGCCAGTAGTATCGACAGCTATCAAAACACCATATATTTT
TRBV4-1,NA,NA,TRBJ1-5,CASSQEGRGFQPQHF,TGCGCCAGCAGCCAAGAAGGAAGGGGGTTTCAGCCCCAGCATTTT
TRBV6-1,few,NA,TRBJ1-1,CASSDRENTEAFF,TGTGCCAGCAGTGACCGGGAGAACACTGAAGCTTTCTTT
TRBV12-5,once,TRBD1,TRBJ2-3,CASGLGQGLRADTQYF,TGTGCTAGTGGTTTGGGACAGGGATTAAGGGCGGATACGCAGTATTTT
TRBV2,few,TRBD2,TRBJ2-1,CASSPGLVHRFF,TGTGCCAGCAGTCCGGGACTAGTCCATCGGTTCTTC
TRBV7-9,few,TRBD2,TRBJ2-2,CASSARGGFATGELFF,TGTGCCAGCAGCGCACGCGGGGGGTTTGCTACCGGGGAGCTGTTTTTT
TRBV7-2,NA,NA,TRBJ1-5,CASSKGDYANQPQHF,TGTGCCAGCAGCAAGGGGGATTATGCGAATCAGCCCCAGCATTTT
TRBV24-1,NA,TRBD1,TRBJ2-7,CATSGDSLPYEQYF,TGTGCCACCAGTGGGGACAGCCTACCCTACGAGCAGTACTTC
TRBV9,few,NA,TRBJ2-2,CASSVAPGRSTGELFF,TGTGCCAGCAGCGTAGCCCCAGGGAGGAGCACCGGGGAGCTGTTTTTT
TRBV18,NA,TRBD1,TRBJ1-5,CASSPQAGGGNQPQHF,TGTGCCAGCTCACCACAGGCAGGGGGAGGCAATCAGCCCCAGCATTTT
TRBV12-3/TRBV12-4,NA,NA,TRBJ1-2,CASSLGQAGGYTF,TGTGCCAGCAGTTTAGGCCAGGCGGGGGGCTACACCTTC
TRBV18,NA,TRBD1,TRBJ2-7,CASSSSTGPEQYF,TGTGCCAGCTCATCCTCGACAGGGCCCGAGCAGTACTTC
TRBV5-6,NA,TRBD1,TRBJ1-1,CASSSLGQGNTEAFF,TGTGCCAGCAGCTCTCTCGGACAGGGAAACACTGAAGCTTTCTTT
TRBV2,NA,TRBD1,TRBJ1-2,CARIPKVITGEVNYGYTF,TGTGCCAGGATCCCCAAGGTGATTACAGGGGAGGTTAACTATGGCTACACCTTC
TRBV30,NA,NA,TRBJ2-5,CAWSTGFETQYF,TGTGCCTGGAGTACGGGTTTTGAGACCCAGTACTTC
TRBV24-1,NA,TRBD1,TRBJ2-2,CATSDASGGSTGELFF,TGTGCCACCAGTGATGCCTCAGGGGGCTCCACCGGGGAGCTGTTTTTT
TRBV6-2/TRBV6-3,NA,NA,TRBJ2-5,CASSLARFQETQYF,TGTGCCAGCAGTTTGGCGCGGTTCCAAGAGACCCAGTACTTC
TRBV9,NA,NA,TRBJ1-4,CASSPAQSNEKLFF,TGTGCCAGCAGCCCGGCACAGAGTAATGAAAAACTGTTTTTT
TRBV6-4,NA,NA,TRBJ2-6,CASSDSGSSGANVLTF,TGTGCCAGCAGTGACTCTGGCAGCTCTGGGGCCAACGTCCTGACTTTC
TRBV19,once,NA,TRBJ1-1,CASRLAEAAFF,TGTGCCAGTAGGTTAGCGGAGGCGGCTTTCTTT
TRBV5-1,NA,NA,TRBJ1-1,CASSLLPEGTEAFF,TGCGCCAGCAGCTTGTTGCCAGAGGGCACTGAAGCTTTCTTT
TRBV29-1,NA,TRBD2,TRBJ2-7,CSVKAGGTTYEQYF,TGCAGCGTCAAAGCGGGGGGGACTACCTACGAGCAGTACTTC
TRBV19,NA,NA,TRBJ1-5,CASRGEYSNQPQHF,TGTGCCAGTAGAGGGGAATATAGCAATCAGCCCCAGCATTTT
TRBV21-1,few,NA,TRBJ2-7,CASSKFSGATYEQYF,TGTGCCAGCAGCAAATTCAGCGGGGCAACCTACGAGCAGTACTTC
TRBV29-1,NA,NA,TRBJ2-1,CSVPTGLSYNEQFF,TGCAGCGTTCCTACAGGGCTATCCTACAATGAGCAGTTCTTC
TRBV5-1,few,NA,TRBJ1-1,CASSLGEEYTEAFF,TGCGCCAGCAGCTTGGGGGAGGAGTACACTGAAGCTTTCTTT
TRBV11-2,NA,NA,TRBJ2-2,CASSTHQGRTGELFF,TGTGCCAGCAGCACCCACCAGGGGCGGACCGGGGAGCTGTTTTTT
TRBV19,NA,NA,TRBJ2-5,CASMSRAQETQYF,TGTGCCAGTATGTCCCGAGCACAAGAGACCCAGTACTTC
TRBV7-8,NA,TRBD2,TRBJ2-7,CASSLSSGGSYEQYF,TGTGCCAGCAGCTTAAGTTCCGGGGGGAGCTACGAGCAGTACTTC
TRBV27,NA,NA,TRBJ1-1,CASSPTSRDTEAFF,TGTGCCAGCAGTCCAACCTCCCGGGACACTGAAGCTTTCTTT
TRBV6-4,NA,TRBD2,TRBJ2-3,CASSNSLAGTDTQYF,TGTGCCAGCAGTAATTCGTTAGCGGGGACAGATACGCAGTATTTT
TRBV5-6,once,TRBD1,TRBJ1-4,CASSARQGTSNEKLFF,TGTGCCAGCAGCGCCCGACAGGGTACCTCCAATGAAAAACTGTTTTTT
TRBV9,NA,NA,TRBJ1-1,CASSVGEEGTEAFF,TGTGCCAGCAGCGTAGGTGAAGAGGGCACTGAAGCTTTCTTT
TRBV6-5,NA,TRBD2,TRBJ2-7,CASSSGTSGSSYEQYF,TGTGCCAGCAGTTCCGGGACTAGCGGGTCCTCCTACGAGCAGTACTTC
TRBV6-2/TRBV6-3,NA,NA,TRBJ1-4,CASSYENSGNEKLFF,TGTGCCAGCAGTTATGAGAACAGCGGTAATGAAAAACTGTTTTTT
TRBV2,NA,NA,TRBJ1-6,CASSESYGRGNSPLHF,TGTGCCAGCAGTGAATCATATGGCAGGGGTAATTCACCCCTCCACTTT
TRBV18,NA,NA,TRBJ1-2,CASSPPGDYGYTF,TGTGCCAGCTCACCACCAGGGGACTATGGCTACACCTTC
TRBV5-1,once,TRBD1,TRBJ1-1,CASSLGLFGQGANTEAFF,TGCGCCAGCAGCTTGGGTTTATTCGGACAGGGGGCGAACACTGAAGCTTTCTTT
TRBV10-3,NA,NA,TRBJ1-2,CAMGTSHYGYTF,TGTGCCATGGGCACGTCCCACTATGGCTACACCTTC
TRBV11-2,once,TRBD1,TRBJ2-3,CASSHYRGNTDTQYF,TGTGCCAGCAGCCACTACAGGGGGAATACAGATACGCAGTATTTT
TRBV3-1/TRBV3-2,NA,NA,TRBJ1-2,CASYAGYGYTF,TGTGCCAGCTACGCAGGCTATGGCTACACCTTC
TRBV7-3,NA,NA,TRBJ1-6,CASSSQGPNSPLHF,TGTGCCAGCAGCTCACAGGGCCCCAATTCACCCCTCCACTTT
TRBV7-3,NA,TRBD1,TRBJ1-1,CASSYQGDTEAFF,TGTGCCAGCAGCTACCAGGGGGACACTGAAGCTTTCTTT
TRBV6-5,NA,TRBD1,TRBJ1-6,CASSTQGAYNSPLHF,TGTGCCAGCAGTACCCAGGGGGCGTATAATTCACCCCTCCACTTT
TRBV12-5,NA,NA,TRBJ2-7,CASGLGRAYEQYF,TGTGCTAGTGGTTTGGGCAGGGCCTACGAGCAGTACTTC
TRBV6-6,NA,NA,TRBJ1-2,CASSYSEGGYTF,TGTGCCAGCAGTTACTCAGAGGGCGGCTACACCTTC
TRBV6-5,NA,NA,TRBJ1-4,CASSYSRGGWEKLFF,TGTGCCAGCAGTTACTCGAGAGGGGGTTGGGAAAAACTGTTTTTT
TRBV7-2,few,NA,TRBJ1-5,CASSLEPGVAQPQHF,TGTGCCAGCAGCTTAGAGCCAGGGGTAGCTCAGCCCCAGCATTTT
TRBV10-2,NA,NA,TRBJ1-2,CASSESQARSYGYTF,TGCGCCAGCAGTGAGTCACAGGCTCGGAGCTATGGCTACACCTTC
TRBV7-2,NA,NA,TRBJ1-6,CASTQGRQFTSPLHF,TGTGCCAGCACCCAGGGGCGGCAGTTCACTTCACCCCTCCACTTT
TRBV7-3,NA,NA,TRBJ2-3,CASSQDSGTDTQYF,TGTGCCAGCAGTCAAGACAGCGGCACAGATACGCAGTATTTT
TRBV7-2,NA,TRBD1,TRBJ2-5,CASSIKTGTGTQYF,TGTGCCAGCAGCATCAAGACAGGGACGGGGACCCAGTACTTC
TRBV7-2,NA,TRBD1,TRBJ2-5,CASSLRRGQETQYF,TGTGCCAGCAGCTTACGCAGGGGGCAAGAGACCCAGTACTTC
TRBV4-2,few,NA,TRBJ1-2,CASSQDGDANYGYTF,TGTGCCAGCAGCCAAGATGGAGACGCCAACTATGGCTACACCTTC
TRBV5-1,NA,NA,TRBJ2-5,CASSLGGLQETQYF,TGCGCCAGCAGCTTGGGTGGACTACAAGAGACCCAGTACTTC